This T cell receptor (beta chain) is from a study of blood T cell repertoires in COVID-19. About the study: Sample material is recorded as cDNA or gDNA derived from T cells, B-cell-depleted T cells, or PBMCs.

Which cohort a participant joined came from the clinical history participants gave. In the authors' workflow: Estimation of nucleated cell counts relied on the amplification of reference gene primers. The repertoire was sequenced with immunoSEQ multiplex PCR; TCRdb's copy has only in-frame clones and lacks some. D and trimming come from the DNA, and the V and J calls and clone size come from that table. The sample holds about 210,000 clones; approximately 86% are singletons and the top ten take 3.5% to 4.5%. This CDR3 spans 13 amino acids. Trimming removed 5 bases at V and 2 bases at J, with 10 bases between. CDR1 SGHVS and CDR2 FNYEAQ come from the germline V gene.

The sequence was collected from a woman aged 40 to 55 with acute COVID-19. Sequenced: PBMCs or T cells enriched from blood (not recorded which). The rearrangement joins TRBV7-6 to TRBJ2-7; D is perhaps TRBD1 (5 bases). The CDR3 coding sequence is TGTGCCAGCAGCCTGGGGCGAACCTACGAGCAGTACTTC. Its translation: CASSLGRTYEQYF.